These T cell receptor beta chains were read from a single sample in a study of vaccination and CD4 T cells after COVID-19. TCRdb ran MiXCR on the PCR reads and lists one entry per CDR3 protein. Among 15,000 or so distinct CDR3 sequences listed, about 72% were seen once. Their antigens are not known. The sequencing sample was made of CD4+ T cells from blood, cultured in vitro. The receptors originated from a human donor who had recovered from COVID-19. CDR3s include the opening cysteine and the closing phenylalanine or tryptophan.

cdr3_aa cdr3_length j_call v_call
CASSAAAGTGKRDF 14 TRBJ1-1 TRBV6-4
CASSLESSDTQYF 13 TRBJ2-3 TRBV7-2
CASSFPGVAEAFF 13 TRBJ1-1 TRBV7-3
CASSPDGTAYGYTF 14 TRBJ1-2 TRBV18
CASSSFRENSPLHF 14 TRBJ1-6 TRBV7-8
CASSFPNAGGDYGYTF 16 TRBJ1-2 TRBV12-1
CASSSQGLAVNTGELFF 17 TRBJ2-2 TRBV7-8
CASSYSPPRLSYNEQFF 17 TRBJ2-1 TRBV6-2/TRBV6-3
CASSRDRGHEQYF 13 TRBJ2-7 TRBV19
CSARFSGRVGIYEQYF 16 TRBJ2-7 TRBV20-1
CASSYGRDSGNTIYF 15 TRBJ1-3 TRBV7-2
CASSLSSRETQYF 13 TRBJ2-5 TRBV7-9
CSARVRTSGRGGSMDTQYF 19 TRBJ2-3 TRBV20-1
CASTFTLGRPPF 12 TRBJ1-2 TRBV2
CASRLKGGGFEQYF 14 TRBJ2-7 TRBV27
CSARDRANYGYTF 13 TRBJ1-2 TRBV20-1
CASSSSGKSSYEQYF 15 TRBJ2-7 TRBV12-3/TRBV12-4
CSGRTSGRAPEQFF 14 TRBJ2-1 TRBV20-1
CASSFAGAYNQPQHF 15 TRBJ1-5 TRBV27
CSAGGQGMHTQYF 13 TRBJ2-3 TRBV20-1
CASSYSRTVAQHF 13 TRBJ1-5 TRBV6-2/TRBV6-3
CASSSQGTLSNQPQHF 16 TRBJ1-5 TRBV28
CASSYFGTSGSEQYF 15 TRBJ2-7 TRBV6-5
CASRTDSARPQHF 13 TRBJ1-5 TRBV19
CASSGSEGTTYEQYF 15 TRBJ2-7 TRBV6-1
CASSQGGLAEEETQYF 16 TRBJ2-5 TRBV11-3
CASSLTGDQPQHF 13 TRBJ1-5 TRBV7-7
CASSYSPGAGAFF 13 TRBJ1-1 TRBV6-2/TRBV6-3
CASSYSGSGGQETQYF 16 TRBJ2-5 TRBV6-2/TRBV6-3
CASSEAWTSGRREKSYEQYF 20 TRBJ2-7 TRBV6-1
CASRGGSSYNSPLHF 15 TRBJ1-6 TRBV27
CSARLQGRGNTIYF 14 TRBJ1-3 TRBV20-1
CASSLVRQGANYGYTF 16 TRBJ1-2 TRBV7-8
CASSIWVGSYEQFF 14 TRBJ2-1 TRBV19
CASSLAGRASSYNSPLHF 18 TRBJ1-6 TRBV5-5
CAWSDRVWGNQPQHF 15 TRBJ1-5 TRBV30
CASSHGEGTYEQYF 14 TRBJ2-7 TRBV7-2
CASTLRYWGTSADPFYEQYF 20 TRBJ2-7 TRBV27
CASSHGGPRVATDTQYF 17 TRBJ2-3 TRBV27
CASRGQGSQPQHF 13 TRBJ1-5 TRBV6-1
CSAPGGINQPQHF 13 TRBJ1-5 TRBV20-1
CSATGASGTYNEQFF 15 TRBJ2-1 TRBV20-1
CASSLTENYGYTF 13 TRBJ1-2 TRBV6-2/TRBV6-3
CATSATTRTGGGYTF 15 TRBJ1-2 TRBV24-1
CATSRDPGLNTEAFF 15 TRBJ1-1 TRBV15
CASSLGVLRGGQETQYF 17 TRBJ2-5 TRBV7-2
CATSRRLAATDTQYF 15 TRBJ2-3 TRBV15
CASSPDRGRGEKLFF 15 TRBJ1-4 TRBV4-1
CASSLDFFQPQHF 13 TRBJ1-5 TRBV11-2
CASSLVAGDAYEQYF 15 TRBJ2-7 TRBV7-2
CASSWQTGYGYTF 13 TRBJ1-2 TRBV6-2/TRBV6-3
CSARREGVLGSPLHF 15 TRBJ1-6 TRBV20-1
CASRVLAGSTDTQYF 15 TRBJ2-3 TRBV2
CASLGQGYSPLHF 13 TRBJ1-6 TRBV19
CASSFDTNQPQHF 13 TRBJ1-5 TRBV7-2
CASRGYNEQFF 11 TRBJ2-1 TRBV27
CATSDPGQGHGYTF 14 TRBJ1-2 TRBV24-1